This T cell receptor beta chain is drawn from a study of T cells expressing NK-cell markers. On the study more broadly: One of eight sequenced donors was HCMV-seronegative; the other seven were seropositive.

TCR beta libraries carry UMIs added by 5'RACE template switching. No DNA is given; TCRdb re-called the 5' RACE reads and lists each CDR3 protein once. The listing contains about 450,000 distinct CDR3 sequences. The CDR3 extends over 16 amino acids. Germline CDR1 SGHTA, CDR2 FQGNSA. As for this clonotype: Its antigen remains unknown.

Study-level points and caveats: HCMV specificity of the expanded NKG2C+ T cell clones was not established.

The sample taken for sequencing was blood T cells: a sorted CD56 or NKG2C T cell subset, CD4+ or CD8+ T cells, or bulk PBMC T cells (not recorded which). The chain employs TRBV7-2 and TRBJ1-2. This clonotype was obtained from a woman between 18 and 70 years old in good health. The CDR3: CASSLLPGGANYGYTF.